This T cell receptor (beta chain) comes out of a study of T-cell reconstitution after alpha-beta-depleted transplantation in children. General observations from the study: Alpha-beta T cells present about two months after transplant were reported to originate from several hundred expanded graft clones. T-cell numbers and diversity one year post-transplant derived largely from freshly generated T cells.

This clonotype was detected only a few times. Its antigen is not identified. Per the germline V gene, CDR1 is DFQATT and CDR2 is SNEGSKA (reference sequence). J lost 6 bases, V lost 4 bases, and 6 bases had no gene match. The CDR3 covers 15 residues. Library preparation (for TCRbeta) was performed with unique molecular identifiers. TCRdb reprocessed the PCR reads via MiXCR and lists one record per CDR3 protein. The sample records 250,000 to 350,000 distinct CDR3 sequences, 23% being singletons. The sequence came from a male patient younger than 18 who had a stem cell transplant for acute lymphoblastic leukemia, so the T cells may come from the graft donor. Sequencing was performed on PBMCs, mostly from graft donor cells, taken 180 days after TCRalphabeta/CD19-depleted stem cell transplant. The rearrangement joins TRBV20-1 to TRBJ2-3; TRBD2 matches at 14 bases. The CDR3 bases are TGCAGTGCTAAGACTAGCGGGAGGGCCAGGGATACGCAGTATTTT. Translating it yields CSAKTSGRARDTQYF.